These T cell receptor beta chains were read from a single sample in a study of radiotherapy plus CTLA-4 blockade in lung cancer. Sequencing was performed with immunoSEQ multiplex PCR; in TCRdb, only in-frame clones are kept and a portion is missing. The data contain just under 45,000 clones, about 70% of them singletons. The input for sequencing was peripheral blood, taken from a patient treated with radiotherapy plus ipilimumab. These receptors were taken from a human donor with non-small cell lung cancer who had a partial response to radiotherapy plus ipilimumab. Both conserved end residues are part of each CDR3. The D gene is left open where the match is weak. Clone size, where shown, is once, few, many, or a class for clones that have expanded.

clone_size,j_call,v_call,d_call,cdr3_nt,cdr3_aa
NA,TRBJ1-5,TRBV25-1,NA,TGTGCCAGCAGTGAATTCGGTAAAGATCAGCCCCAGCATTTT,CASSEFGKDQPQHF
NA,TRBJ2-3,TRBV6-6,NA,TGTGCCAGCAGAACTATAGGAGGTACGCAGTATTTT,CASRTIGGTQYF
NA,TRBJ1-1,TRBV12-5,NA,TGTGCTAGTGGTCACAGTTTGAACACTGAAGCTTTCTTT,CASGHSLNTEAFF
NA,TRBJ1-1,TRBV5-6,NA,TGTGCCAGCAGCTTGGCCCAGGGCTTCACTGAAGCTTTCTTT,CASSLAQGFTEAFF
NA,TRBJ2-1,TRBV30,TRBD2,TGTGCCGGGAGGGGACTAGGCCCCAATGAGCAGTTCTTC,CAGRGLGPNEQFF
NA,TRBJ2-1,TRBV9,TRBD1,TGTGCCAGCAGCGTTTCGGAACAGGGGTCCCGGCAGTTCTTC,CASSVSEQGSRQFF
NA,TRBJ2-7,TRBV19,TRBD1,TGTGCCAGTACCGACAACAGGGGGCACTACGAGCAGTACTTC,CASTDNRGHYEQYF
NA,TRBJ2-3,TRBV11-3,NA,TGTGCCAGCAGCTTAGGCGGGAGCACAGATACGCAGTATTTT,CASSLGGSTDTQYF
few,TRBJ1-2,TRBV27,NA,TGTGCCAGCAGTTTAGTGGGCTATACCCACTATGGCTACACCTTC,CASSLVGYTHYGYTF
NA,TRBJ1-4,TRBV6-1,TRBD1,TGTGCCAGCAGATCAAACAGGGGAGCGGGCGAAAAACTGTTTTTT,CASRSNRGAGEKLFF
NA,TRBJ1-1,TRBV7-8,NA,TGTGCCAGCAGTCACATCTTGAACACTGAAGCTTTCTTT,CASSHILNTEAFF
NA,TRBJ1-2,TRBV4-3,NA,TGCGCCAGCAGCCAAGAGGGCAATCTCAACTATGGCTACACCTTC,CASSQEGNLNYGYTF
NA,TRBJ2-7,TRBV7-2,TRBD1,TGTGCCAGCAGTCGCACCGGGACAGGGGGATCCTACGAGCAGTACTTC,CASSRTGTGGSYEQYF
NA,TRBJ2-4,TRBV7-9,NA,TGTGCCAGCAGGGGCCCCCTAGCCAAAAACATTCAGTACTTC,CASRGPLAKNIQYF
NA,TRBJ2-5,TRBV18,NA,TGTGCCAGCTCGTCCAGATCGTTTCTGGAGACCCAGTACTTC,CASSSRSFLETQYF
NA,TRBJ1-5,TRBV6-1,TRBD1,TGTGCCAGCAGTGCCGACAGGGGAGGTCAGCCCCAGCATTTT,CASSADRGGQPQHF
NA,TRBJ1-1,TRBV10-1,NA,TGCGCCAGCAGTAGGGAGCGATCCACTGAAGCTTTCTTT,CASSRERSTEAFF
NA,TRBJ2-7,TRBV5-3,NA,TGTGCCAGAAGCTTGGGACAGCAGTCTCCCTACGAGCAGTACTTC,CARSLGQQSPYEQYF
NA,TRBJ2-2,TRBV5-1,TRBD1,TGCGCCAGCAGCTCACAGGGGGCGTCGCGGACCGGGGAGCTGTTTTTT,CASSSQGASRTGELFF
NA,TRBJ1-3,TRBV7-9,TRBD1,TGTGCCAGCAACTTTGGACAGGGTGGCGGAAACACCATATATTTT,CASNFGQGGGNTIYF
few,TRBJ2-2,TRBV2,NA,TGTGCCAGCCAGGGCACCGGGGAGCTGTTTTTT,CASQGTGELFF
few,TRBJ1-1,TRBV28,NA,TGTGCCAGCAGTTTATGGGCGAACACTGAAGCTTTCTTT,CASSLWANTEAFF
many,TRBJ2-1,TRBV7-6,TRBD1,TGTGCCAGCAGCTACCTCACAGGGGATTCCTACAATGAGCAGTTCTTC,CASSYLTGDSYNEQFF
NA,TRBJ2-7,TRBV30,NA,TGTGCCTGGAGTGGACTAGGATCCCACGAGCAGTACTTC,CAWSGLGSHEQYF
NA,TRBJ1-1,TRBV6-1,NA,TGTGCCAGCAGCCACAGGGTTGAGAACACTGAAGCTTTCTTT,CASSHRVENTEAFF
NA,TRBJ2-7,TRBV27,TRBD1,TGTGCCAGCAGTTCCCGTGGGACAGGGCCATACGAGCAGTACTTC,CASSSRGTGPYEQYF